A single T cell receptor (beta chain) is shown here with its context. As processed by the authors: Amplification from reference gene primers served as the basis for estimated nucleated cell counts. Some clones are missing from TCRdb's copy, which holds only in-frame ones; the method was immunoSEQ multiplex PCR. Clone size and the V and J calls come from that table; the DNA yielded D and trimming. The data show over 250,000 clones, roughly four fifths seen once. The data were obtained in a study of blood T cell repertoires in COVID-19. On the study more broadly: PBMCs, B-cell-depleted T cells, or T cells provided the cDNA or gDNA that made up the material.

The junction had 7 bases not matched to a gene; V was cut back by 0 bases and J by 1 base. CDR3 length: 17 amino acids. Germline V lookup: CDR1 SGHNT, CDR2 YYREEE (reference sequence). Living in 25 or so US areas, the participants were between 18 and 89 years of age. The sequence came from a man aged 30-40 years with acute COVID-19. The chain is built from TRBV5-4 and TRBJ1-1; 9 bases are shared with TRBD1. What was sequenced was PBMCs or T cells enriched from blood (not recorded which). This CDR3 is CASSLGGDRASNTEAFF. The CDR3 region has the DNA TGTGCCAGCAGCTTGGGGGGGGACAGGGCCTCGAACACTGAAGCTTTCTTT.